This TCR beta chain is from a study of T cell responses to AZD1222 COVID-19 vaccine. Regarding the study as a whole: Spike-spanning, vaccine-associated CD4 TCRs were dominant at 160-218 and 743-854. Repertoire collection took place solely once the T cell response had peaked. Breadth and depth of Spike-specific TCRs rose after two AZD1222 doses.

Germline lookup yields CDR1 SGHNT and CDR2 YENEEA. Trimming removed 2 bases from V and 1 base from J, with 5 bases in between. This CDR3 contains 13 residues. A word on this clone: Its target is unknown.

TCRdb's table, derived via immunoSEQ multiplex PCR, lists solely in-frame clones and lacks some. This table holds about 140,000 clones, approximately 90% found once. Samples with a second dose at about 4 or about 12 weeks were pooled together. This material consisted of peripheral blood, taken 28 days after the second AZD1222 dose. This chain joins TRBV11-3 and TRBJ1-1, with no clear D. This TCR came from an adult who received the AZD1222 COVID-19 vaccine. In nucleotides, the CDR3 is TGTGCCAGCAGCTTAAGGCGGAACACTGAAGCTTTCTTT. As protein: CASSLRRNTEAFF.